This TCR beta chain was found in a study of T cell responses to AZD1222 COVID-19 vaccine. In germline, CDR1 is GTSNPN, CDR2 SVGIG (reference sequence). The CDR3 length is 15 residues. V was pared by 4 bases and J by 7 bases, with 19 bases between. Data came from immunoSEQ multiplex PCR; TCRdb stores just in-frame clones and leaves some out. The sample records tens of thousands of clones, more than 70% being singletons. Study results and limitations: Repertoires were sampled only after the peak T cell response. Clonal diversity was possibly underestimated, and the donors were mostly white British, with more females. Unmutated variant regions are reportedly the target of nearly half of TCRs that are spike-specific.

A note on this clone: Antigen unknown.

This TCR derives from an adult in good health. The material was peripheral blood, obtained on day 0 of AZD1222 vaccination. J is TRBJ2-2 and V is TRBV30; D is possibly TRBD1 (7 bases). DNA for the CDR3: TGTGCCTGGAACAGGGGAGGCGGGCTGCACGGGGAGCTGTTTTTT. Translating it yields CAWNRGGGLHGELFF.